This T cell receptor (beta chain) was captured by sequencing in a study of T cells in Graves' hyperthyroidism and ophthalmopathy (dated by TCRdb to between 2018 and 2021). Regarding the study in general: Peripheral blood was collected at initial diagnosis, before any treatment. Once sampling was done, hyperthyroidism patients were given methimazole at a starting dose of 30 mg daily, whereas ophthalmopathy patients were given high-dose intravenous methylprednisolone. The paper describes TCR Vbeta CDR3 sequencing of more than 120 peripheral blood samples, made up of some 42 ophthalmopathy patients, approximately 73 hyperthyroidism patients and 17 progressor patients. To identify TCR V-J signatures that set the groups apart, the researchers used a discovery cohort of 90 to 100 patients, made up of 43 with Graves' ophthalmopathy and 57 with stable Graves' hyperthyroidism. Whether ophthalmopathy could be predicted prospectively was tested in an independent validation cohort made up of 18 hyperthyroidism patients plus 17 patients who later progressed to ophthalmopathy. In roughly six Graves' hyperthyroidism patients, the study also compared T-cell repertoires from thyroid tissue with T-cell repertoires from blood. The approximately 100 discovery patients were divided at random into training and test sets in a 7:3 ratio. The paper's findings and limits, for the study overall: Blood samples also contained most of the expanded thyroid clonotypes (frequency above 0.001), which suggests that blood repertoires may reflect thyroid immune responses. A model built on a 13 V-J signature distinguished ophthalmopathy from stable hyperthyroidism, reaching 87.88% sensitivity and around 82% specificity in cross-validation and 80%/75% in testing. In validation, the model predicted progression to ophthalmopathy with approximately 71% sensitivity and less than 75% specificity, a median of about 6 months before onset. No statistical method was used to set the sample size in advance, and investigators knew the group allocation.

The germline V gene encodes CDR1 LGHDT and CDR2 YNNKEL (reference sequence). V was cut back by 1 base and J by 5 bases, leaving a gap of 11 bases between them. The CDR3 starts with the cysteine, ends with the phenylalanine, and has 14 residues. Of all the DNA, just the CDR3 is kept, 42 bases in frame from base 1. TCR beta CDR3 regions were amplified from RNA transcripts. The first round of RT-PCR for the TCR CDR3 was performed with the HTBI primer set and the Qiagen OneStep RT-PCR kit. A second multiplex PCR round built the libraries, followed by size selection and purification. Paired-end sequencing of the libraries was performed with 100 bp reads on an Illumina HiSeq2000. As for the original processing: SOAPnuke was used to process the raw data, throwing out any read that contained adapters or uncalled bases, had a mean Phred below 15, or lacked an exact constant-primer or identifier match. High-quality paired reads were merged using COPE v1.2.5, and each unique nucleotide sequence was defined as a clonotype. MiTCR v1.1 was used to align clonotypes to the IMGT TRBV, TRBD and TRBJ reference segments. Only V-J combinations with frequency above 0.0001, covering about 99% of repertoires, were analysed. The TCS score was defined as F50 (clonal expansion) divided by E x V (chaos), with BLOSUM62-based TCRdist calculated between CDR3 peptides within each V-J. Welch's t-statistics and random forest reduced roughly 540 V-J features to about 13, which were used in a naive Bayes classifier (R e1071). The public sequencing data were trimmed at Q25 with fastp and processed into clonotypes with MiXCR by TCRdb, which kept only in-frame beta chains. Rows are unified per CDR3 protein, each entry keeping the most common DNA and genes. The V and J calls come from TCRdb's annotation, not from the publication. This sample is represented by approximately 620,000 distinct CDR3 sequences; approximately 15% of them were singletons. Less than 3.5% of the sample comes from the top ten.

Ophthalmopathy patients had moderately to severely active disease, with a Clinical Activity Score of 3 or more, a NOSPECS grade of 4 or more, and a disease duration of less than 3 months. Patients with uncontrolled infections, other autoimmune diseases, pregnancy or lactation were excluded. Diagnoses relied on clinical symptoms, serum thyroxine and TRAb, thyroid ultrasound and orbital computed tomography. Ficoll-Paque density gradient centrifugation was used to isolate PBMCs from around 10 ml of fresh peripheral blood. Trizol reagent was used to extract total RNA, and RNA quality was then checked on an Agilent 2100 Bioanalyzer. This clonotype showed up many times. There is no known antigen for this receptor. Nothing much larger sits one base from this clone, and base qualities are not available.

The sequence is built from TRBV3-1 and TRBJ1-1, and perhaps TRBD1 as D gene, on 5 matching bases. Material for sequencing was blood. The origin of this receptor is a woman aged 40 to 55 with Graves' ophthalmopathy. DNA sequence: TGTGCCAGCAGCCAAGTTTCAGGGCTGACTGAAGCTTTCTTT. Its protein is CASSQVSGLTEAFF.